A selection of T cell receptor beta chains follows, all from one sample in a study of graft-versus-host responses after intestinal transplantation. No cognate antigen is known for these TCRs. Clones were sequenced by immunoSEQ multiplex PCR, and TCRdb holds only the in-frame ones, with some missing. This sample has tens of thousands of clones, with around 93% found just once. This specimen was unstimulated CD8+ T cells sorted from spleen or lymph node cells, taken before transplant. The receptor source for this set is a human donor who was the organ donor for an intestinal transplant. CDR3s include the opening cysteine and the closing phenylalanine or tryptophan. Fields, in order: D gene, clone size, J gene, V gene, CDR3 protein, CDR3 DNA. The D gene is left open where the match is weak. For some rows the clone size is stated as once, few or many, or as a class when expanded; others skip it.

d_gene: TRBD1; abundance: -; j_gene: TRBJ2-1; v_gene: TRBV7-9; CDR3aa: CASSQGAGRSNEQFF; CDR3nt: TGTGCCAGCAGCCAGGGGGCGGGACGGTCAAATGAGCAGTTCTTC
d_gene: -; abundance: -; j_gene: TRBJ1-2; v_gene: TRBV4-1; CDR3aa: CASSQGFQGLPPFNYGYTF; CDR3nt: TGCGCCAGCAGCCAAGGATTCCAAGGATTGCCTCCTTTTAACTATGGCTACACCTTC
d_gene: -; abundance: -; j_gene: TRBJ2-3; v_gene: TRBV7-8; CDR3aa: CASRKNTGDTQYF; CDR3nt: TGTGCCAGCAGGAAAAACACGGGGGATACGCAGTATTTT
d_gene: -; abundance: -; j_gene: TRBJ2-1; v_gene: TRBV30; CDR3aa: CARDSYNEQFF; CDR3nt: TGTGCCCGTGACAGTTACAATGAGCAGTTCTTC
d_gene: -; abundance: -; j_gene: TRBJ2-1; v_gene: TRBV6-5; CDR3aa: CASSYTGLDEQFF; CDR3nt: TGTGCCAGCAGTTACACAGGGCTCGATGAGCAGTTCTTC
d_gene: TRBD2; abundance: -; j_gene: TRBJ2-7; v_gene: TRBV27; CDR3aa: CASSPLTAGVYEQYF; CDR3nt: TGTGCCAGCAGTCCTCTCACAGCGGGAGTCTACGAGCAGTACTTC
d_gene: -; abundance: few; j_gene: TRBJ2-7; v_gene: TRBV5-1; CDR3aa: CASSLVGYEQYF; CDR3nt: TGCGCCAGCAGCTTGGTGGGTTACGAGCAGTACTTC
d_gene: -; abundance: -; j_gene: TRBJ2-1; v_gene: TRBV13; CDR3aa: CASSDWRSYNEQFF; CDR3nt: TGTGCCAGCAGCGACTGGCGGAGCTACAATGAGCAGTTCTTC
d_gene: TRBD1; abundance: -; j_gene: TRBJ1-2; v_gene: TRBV6-5; CDR3aa: CASRGQGVGYTF; CDR3nt: TGTGCCAGCAGGGGACAGGGGGTGGGCTACACCTTC
d_gene: -; abundance: -; j_gene: TRBJ1-4; v_gene: TRBV4-1; CDR3aa: CASSQATLQNEKLFF; CDR3nt: TGCGCCAGCAGCCAAGCGACCCTTCAAAATGAAAAACTGTTTTTT
d_gene: TRBD2; abundance: once; j_gene: TRBJ2-7; v_gene: TRBV9; CDR3aa: CASSVGTRTYEQYF; CDR3nt: TGTGCCAGCAGCGTCGGGACTAGGACCTACGAGCAGTACTTC
d_gene: TRBD2; abundance: -; j_gene: TRBJ2-1; v_gene: TRBV5-1; CDR3aa: CASSLGLAGVYNEQFF; CDR3nt: TGCGCCAGCAGCTTGGGACTAGCGGGGGTCTACAATGAGCAGTTCTTC
d_gene: -; abundance: once; j_gene: TRBJ2-7; v_gene: TRBV7-9; CDR3aa: CASSYLLDGNYEQYF; CDR3nt: TGTGCCAGCAGCTACCTGCTAGACGGGAATTACGAGCAGTACTTC
d_gene: -; abundance: -; j_gene: TRBJ1-5; v_gene: TRBV15; CDR3aa: CATSRDHGNQPQHF; CDR3nt: TGTGCCACCAGCAGAGATCATGGGAATCAGCCCCAGCATTTT
d_gene: TRBD1; abundance: -; j_gene: TRBJ1-1; v_gene: TRBV27; CDR3aa: CASRTGDRTEAFF; CDR3nt: TGTGCCAGCAGAACAGGGGATAGGACTGAAGCTTTCTTT
d_gene: TRBD2; abundance: -; j_gene: TRBJ2-1; v_gene: TRBV2; CDR3aa: CASSDMGTSGTYNEQFF; CDR3nt: TGTGCCAGCAGTGATATGGGGACTAGCGGAACTTACAATGAGCAGTTCTTC
d_gene: -; abundance: -; j_gene: TRBJ1-2; v_gene: TRBV5-6; CDR3aa: CASSLGGSNGYTF; CDR3nt: TGTGCCAGCAGCTTGGGGGGCAGCAATGGCTACACCTTC
d_gene: -; abundance: -; j_gene: TRBJ2-7; v_gene: TRBV11-2; CDR3aa: CASSLGVGWYEQYF; CDR3nt: TGTGCCAGCAGCTTAGGGGTGGGGTGGTACGAGCAGTACTTC
d_gene: TRBD1; abundance: once; j_gene: TRBJ2-7; v_gene: TRBV30; CDR3aa: CAWGQGNYEQYF; CDR3nt: TGTGCCTGGGGACAGGGAAACTACGAGCAGTACTTC
d_gene: -; abundance: -; j_gene: TRBJ1-5; v_gene: TRBV19; CDR3aa: CASSILGGYNQPQHF; CDR3nt: TGTGCCAGTAGTATATTAGGGGGGTACAATCAGCCCCAGCATTTT
d_gene: TRBD2; abundance: -; j_gene: TRBJ2-7; v_gene: TRBV27; CDR3aa: CASSHSFSGGVDEQYF; CDR3nt: TGTGCCAGCAGTCACTCCTTCAGCGGGGGGGTAGACGAGCAGTACTTC
d_gene: -; abundance: -; j_gene: TRBJ2-1; v_gene: TRBV4-2; CDR3aa: CASSQVGGETSSYNEQFF; CDR3nt: TGTGCCAGCAGCCAAGTGGGGGGAGAGACTAGCTCCTACAATGAGCAGTTCTTC
d_gene: TRBD2; abundance: -; j_gene: TRBJ2-1; v_gene: TRBV19; CDR3aa: CASSLGLAGGPSYNEQFF; CDR3nt: TGTGCCAGTAGTTTAGGACTAGCGGGAGGGCCCTCCTACAATGAGCAGTTCTTC
d_gene: TRBD1; abundance: -; j_gene: TRBJ2-5; v_gene: TRBV7-3; CDR3aa: CASSLTGTGKETQYF; CDR3nt: TGTGCCAGCAGCTTAACCGGGACAGGGAAGGAGACCCAGTACTTC
d_gene: TRBD1; abundance: -; j_gene: TRBJ2-1; v_gene: TRBV9; CDR3aa: CASTDTDRGYYNEQFF; CDR3nt: TGTGCCAGCACCGACACCGACAGGGGGTACTACAATGAGCAGTTCTTC
d_gene: -; abundance: -; j_gene: TRBJ1-1; v_gene: TRBV27; CDR3aa: CASWPWEGKMNTEAFF; CDR3nt: TGTGCCAGCTGGCCTTGGGAGGGGAAAATGAACACTGAAGCTTTCTTT
d_gene: TRBD2; abundance: -; j_gene: TRBJ2-7; v_gene: TRBV5-8; CDR3aa: CASSLAGPGGYEQYF; CDR3nt: TGTGCCAGCAGCTTGGCTGGGCCGGGAGGCTACGAGCAGTACTTC
d_gene: TRBD2; abundance: -; j_gene: TRBJ2-1; v_gene: TRBV6-1; CDR3aa: CATRGLGSYNEQFF; CDR3nt: TGTGCCACCAGGGGACTAGGGTCCTACAATGAGCAGTTCTTC
d_gene: TRBD2; abundance: -; j_gene: TRBJ2-3; v_gene: TRBV5-5; CDR3aa: CASSRLGASGVADTQYF; CDR3nt: TGTGCCAGCAGCCGACTCGGGGCTAGCGGGGTGGCAGATACGCAGTATTTT
d_gene: TRBD2; abundance: -; j_gene: TRBJ2-3; v_gene: TRBV30; CDR3aa: CAGSGLASKASTDTQYF; CDR3nt: TGTGCCGGATCTGGACTAGCGAGTAAGGCTAGCACAGATACGCAGTATTTT
d_gene: -; abundance: -; j_gene: TRBJ2-5; v_gene: TRBV23-1; CDR3aa: CASSQSTGTILETQYF; CDR3nt: TGCGCCAGCAGTCAATCCACAGGGACCATCTTAGAGACCCAGTACTTC
d_gene: -; abundance: -; j_gene: TRBJ1-6; v_gene: TRBV19; CDR3aa: CASSTHWVAPYRNSPLHF; CDR3nt: TGTGCCAGTAGTACCCACTGGGTGGCCCCCTACCGAAATTCACCCCTCCACTTT
d_gene: TRBD1; abundance: -; j_gene: TRBJ1-2; v_gene: TRBV19; CDR3aa: CETGQGGSGYTF; CDR3nt: TGTGAAACCGGACAGGGCGGATCTGGCTACACCTTC
d_gene: TRBD1; abundance: once; j_gene: TRBJ1-1; v_gene: TRBV9; CDR3aa: CASSSTTGGTEAFF; CDR3nt: TGTGCCAGCAGCTCGACGACAGGGGGAACTGAAGCTTTCTTT
d_gene: TRBD1; abundance: -; j_gene: TRBJ1-2; v_gene: TRBV9; CDR3aa: CASSVALTGYYGYTF; CDR3nt: TGTGCCAGCAGCGTAGCCCTGACAGGGTACTATGGCTACACCTTC
d_gene: -; abundance: -; j_gene: TRBJ2-2; v_gene: TRBV27; CDR3aa: CASSPSNTGELFF; CDR3nt: TGTGCCAGCAGCCCAAGTAACACCGGGGAGCTGTTTTTT
d_gene: TRBD1; abundance: -; j_gene: TRBJ1-4; v_gene: TRBV23-1; CDR3aa: CASSQYHRTIPGQGTLLNEKLFF; CDR3nt: TGCGCCAGCAGTCAATATCATCGAACCATCCCGGGACAGGGGACCCTACTTAATGAAAAACTGTTTTTT
d_gene: -; abundance: -; j_gene: TRBJ1-1; v_gene: TRBV4-1; CDR3aa: CASSQDPPETDEAFF; CDR3nt: TGCGCCAGCAGCCAAGATCCCCCAGAGACCGACGAAGCTTTCTTT
d_gene: -; abundance: -; j_gene: TRBJ2-7; v_gene: TRBV4-1; CDR3aa: CASSHGPTSNEQYF; CDR3nt: TGCGCCAGCAGCCACGGGCCAACTAGCAACGAGCAGTACTTC